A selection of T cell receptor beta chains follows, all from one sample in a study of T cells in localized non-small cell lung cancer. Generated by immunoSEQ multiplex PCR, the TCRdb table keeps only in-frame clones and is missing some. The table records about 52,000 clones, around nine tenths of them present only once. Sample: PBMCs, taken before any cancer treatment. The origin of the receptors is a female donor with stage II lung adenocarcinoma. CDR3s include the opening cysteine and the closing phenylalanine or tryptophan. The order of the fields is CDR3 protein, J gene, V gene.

CASSVEGGWETQYF	TRBJ2-5	TRBV9
CASSLGQENSPLHF	TRBJ1-6	TRBV5-1
CASSFQGRGNYGYTF	TRBJ1-2	TRBV13
CASSIRGQGALSYEQYF	TRBJ2-7	TRBV19
CATREPGGPEAFF	TRBJ1-1	TRBV15
CASNDRDRGGNEQYF	TRBJ2-7	TRBV2
CASSSDPGTEAFF	TRBJ1-1	TRBV5-1
CASSFSGGNNEQFF	TRBJ2-1	TRBV11-2
CASSLDRHNQPQHF	TRBJ1-5	TRBV5-6
CASSRPGQIGNTIYF	TRBJ1-3	TRBV19
CAWSVGTGSYEQYF	TRBJ2-7	TRBV30
CASSLDKFGVTDTQYF	TRBJ2-3	TRBV5-4
CASSYFRVNTEAFF	TRBJ1-1	TRBV6-6
CASSLNTGTFYGYTF	TRBJ1-2	TRBV5-6
CASSLGQLYGYTF	TRBJ1-2	TRBV5-8
CASSPSNTEAFF	TRBJ1-1	TRBV19
CASRLTAGGTDTQYF	TRBJ2-3	TRBV5-1
CASSSKNTEAFF	TRBJ1-1	TRBV5-1
CASSSLGQGNTGELFF	TRBJ2-2	TRBV5-5
CASSLSVSVEAFF	TRBJ1-1	TRBV27
CASSYGGSYGEKLFF	TRBJ1-4	TRBV6-5
CASSPPGPGIGYTF	TRBJ1-2	TRBV9
CASSLELGELFF	TRBJ2-2	TRBV5-1
CSVEEGPDTQYF	TRBJ2-3	TRBV29-1